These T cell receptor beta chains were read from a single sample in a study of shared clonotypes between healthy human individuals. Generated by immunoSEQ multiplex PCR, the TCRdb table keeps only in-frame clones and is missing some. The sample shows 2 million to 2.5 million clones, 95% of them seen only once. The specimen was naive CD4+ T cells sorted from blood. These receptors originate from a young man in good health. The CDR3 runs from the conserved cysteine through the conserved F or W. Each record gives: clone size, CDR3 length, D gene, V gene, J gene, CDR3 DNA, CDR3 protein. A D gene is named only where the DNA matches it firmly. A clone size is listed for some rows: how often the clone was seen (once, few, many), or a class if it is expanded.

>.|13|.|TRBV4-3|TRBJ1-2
TGCGCCAGCAGCCAAGATCGTGCCCTCGGCTACACCTTC
CASSQDRALGYTF
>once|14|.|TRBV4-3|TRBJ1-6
TGCGCCAGCAGCCAACATAGAGACGGTTCACCCCTCCACTTT
CASSQHRDGSPLHF
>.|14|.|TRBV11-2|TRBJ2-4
TGTGCCAGCAGCTTAGAGGGGGGGCAAAACATTCAGTACTTC
CASSLEGGQNIQYF
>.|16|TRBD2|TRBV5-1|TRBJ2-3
TGCGCCAGCAAGGGGACTAGCGGGGGGACCACAGATACGCAGTATTTT
CASKGTSGGTTDTQYF
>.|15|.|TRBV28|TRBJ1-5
TGTGCCAGCAGTTTATATGGGGTTATCGTTCAGCCCCAGCATTTT
CASSLYGVIVQPQHF
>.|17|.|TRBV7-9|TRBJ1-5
TGTGCCAGCAGCTTATGGTTAGAAGGGGCGGGTAGGGAAGCCCAGCATTTT
CASSLWLEGAGREAQHF
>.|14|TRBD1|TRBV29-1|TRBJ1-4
TGCAGCGTTGAGGAAAGGACAGGTGCTGAAAAACTGTTTTTT
CSVEERTGAEKLFF
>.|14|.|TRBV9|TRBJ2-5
TGTGCCAGCAGCTCAGCCCGGGGGAGAGAGACCCAGTACTTC
CASSSARGRETQYF
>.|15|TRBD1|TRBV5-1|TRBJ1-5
TGCGCCAGCAGCTTGCAGGGGGCGAGCAATCAGCCCCAGCATTTT
CASSLQGASNQPQHF
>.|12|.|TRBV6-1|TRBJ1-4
TGTGCCAGCGTTGGACTTCATGAAAAACTGTTTTTT
CASVGLHEKLFF
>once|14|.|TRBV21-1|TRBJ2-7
TGTGCCAGCAGCAAAGCAGGAGTAACCTACGAGCAGTACTTC
CASSKAGVTYEQYF
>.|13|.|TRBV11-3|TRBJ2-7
TGTGCCAGCAGCTCAGACAGGTCCTCCGAGCAGTACTTC
CASSSDRSSEQYF
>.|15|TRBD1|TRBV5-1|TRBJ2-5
TGCGCCAGCAGCGCGTTGACAGGGGGCGAGGGGACCCAGTACTTC
CASSALTGGEGTQYF
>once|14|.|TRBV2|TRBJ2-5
TGTGCCAGCAGTGAACAGGCGGGTAAAGAGACCCAGTACTTC
CASSEQAGKETQYF
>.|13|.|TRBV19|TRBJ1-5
TGTGCCAGTAGGAGCGGGACGATTCAGCCCCAGCATTTT
CASRSGTIQPQHF
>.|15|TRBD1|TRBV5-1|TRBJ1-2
TGCGCCAGCAGCTCAAAGGACAGGAAGAACTATGGCTACACCTTC
CASSSKDRKNYGYTF
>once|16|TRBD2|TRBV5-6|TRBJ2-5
TGTGCCAGCAGCTCGCTGGGACTAGCGGGGGAGGAGACCCAGTACTTC
CASSSLGLAGEETQYF
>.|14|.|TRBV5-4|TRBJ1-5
TGTGCCAGCAGTTCACATGGGGGCAATCAGCCCCAGCATTTT
CASSSHGGNQPQHF
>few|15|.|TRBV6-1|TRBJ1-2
TGTGCCAGCAGTGAGAATACAGGGTGGGACTATGGCTACACCTTC
CASSENTGWDYGYTF
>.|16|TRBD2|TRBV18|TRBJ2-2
TGTGCCAGCTCAGTACTTAGCGGGATGAACACCGGGGAGCTGTTTTTT
CASSVLSGMNTGELFF
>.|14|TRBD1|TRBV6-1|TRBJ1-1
TGTGCCAGCACCGGGACAGGGCAGAACACTGAAGCTTTCTTT
CASTGTGQNTEAFF
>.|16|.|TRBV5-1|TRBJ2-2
TGCGCCAGCAGCTCAACAGGGCACGTTACCACCGGGGAGCTGTTTTTT
CASSSTGHVTTGELFF
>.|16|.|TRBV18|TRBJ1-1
TGTGCCAGCTCACCAGACGGACAGATGATGAACACTGAAGCTTTCTTT
CASSPDGQMMNTEAFF